Included here is one T cell receptor (beta chain) sequence, with context. The antigen is not known. The CDR3 is made up of 13 amino acids. V was pared by 1 base and J by 7 bases, with 10 bases between. From germline, CDR1 is GTSNPN and CDR2 SVGIG (reference sequence). This sample stems from a study of T cell responses to AZD1222 COVID-19 vaccine. Study results and caveats: Distributed over spike, vaccine-associated CD4 TCRs predominated at 160-218 and 743-854. Per reports, nearly half of all spike-specific TCRs target regions that are unmutated in variants. The study sampled repertoires only after the peak T cell response.

TCRdb's copy holds only in-frame clones and misses some; the assay was immunoSEQ multiplex PCR. The table includes 65,000 to 75,000 clones, over 70% detected once. The source was peripheral blood, collected 28 days after the second AZD1222 dose. The sequence came from an adult who received the AZD1222 COVID-19 vaccine. V is TRBV30 and J is TRBJ1-4, with no clear D. CDR3 loop: CAWSGAMSEKLFF. In DNA form, the CDR3 reads TGTGCCTGGAGTGGTGCGATGAGTGAAAAACTGTTTTTT.